A selection of T cell receptor beta chains follows, all from one sample in a study of type 1 and type 2 diabetes patients. Each CDR3 protein is one row after TCRdb ran MiXCR on the multiplex PCR reads. Of 280,000 or so distinct CDR3 sequences listed, roughly 44% are singletons. The sequenced sample was peripheral blood mononuclear cells (PBMCs). The receptors originated from a man between 18 and 29 years old with type 2 diabetes. Both conserved end residues are part of each CDR3. The order of the fields is D gene, V gene, J gene, CDR3 protein. A D gene is named only where the DNA matches it firmly.

.	TRBV4-1	TRBJ2-7	CASSPDTTRAEQYF
.	TRBV6-6	TRBJ1-1	CAISESGQFTEAFF
.	TRBV14	TRBJ2-5	CASSLTIQETQYF
TRBD1	TRBV19	TRBJ2-7	CASSNRGYYEQYF
TRBD1	TRBV4-3	TRBJ2-7	CASSPGQALTYEQYF
TRBD1	TRBV5-1	TRBJ2-3	CASSLVGGQGGSF
.	TRBV7-6	TRBJ2-2	CASSQGQFGANTGELFF
.	TRBV2	TRBJ1-1	CASSELVNTEAFF
.	TRBV12-3/TRBV12-4	TRBJ1-1	CASSYRANAFF
TRBD1	TRBV9	TRBJ2-1	CASSRTGPPGHEQFF
TRBD2	TRBV4-1	TRBJ2-5	CASSLSGSLGETQYF
.	TRBV2	TRBJ2-7	CASGRSRGPHEQYF
.	TRBV2	TRBJ1-3	CASSSTGWRYGNTIYF
TRBD1	TRBV19	TRBJ1-5	CASGTEGAGLPQHF
.	TRBV29-1	TRBJ1-1	CSVATVEAFF
.	TRBV27	TRBJ1-5	CASSLSSSPHQPQHF
.	TRBV2	TRBJ2-1	CASSPTVIREQFF
.	TRBV3-1	TRBJ2-6	CASSQRHWDGQYSGANVLTF
.	TRBV20-1	TRBJ2-7	CSAPSLRGPAYEQYF
TRBD2	TRBV20-1	TRBJ2-7	CSVRTSGAYEQYF
.	TRBV20-1	TRBJ1-1	CSARDRRDSYTEAFF